This T cell receptor beta chain was retrieved from a study of blood T cell repertoires in COVID-19. Background on the study: PBMCs, B-cell-depleted T cells, or T cells were the source of the cDNA or gDNA that made up the material.

Authors' methods: Estimation of nucleated cell counts relied on the amplification of reference gene primers. The repertoire was sequenced with immunoSEQ multiplex PCR; TCRdb's copy has only in-frame clones and lacks some. The DNA gave D and trimming, while V, J and clone size come from that table. The table includes a few hundred thousand clones, roughly 89% detected once. The origin of this receptor is a man aged 30 to 45 with acute or convalescent COVID-19. Material: peripheral blood.

The DNA of the CDR3 is TGTGCCAGCGAGGGACTATACACAGATACGCAGTATTTT. Its translation: CASEGLYTDTQYF. This chain connects TRBV2 to TRBJ2-3, with 7 bases lining up with TRBD2. Trimming at V came to 8 bases and at J to 2 bases, leaving 4 bases not matched to a gene. The CDR3 extends over 13 amino acids. Germline-derived CDR1 and CDR2 are SNHLY and FYNNEI.